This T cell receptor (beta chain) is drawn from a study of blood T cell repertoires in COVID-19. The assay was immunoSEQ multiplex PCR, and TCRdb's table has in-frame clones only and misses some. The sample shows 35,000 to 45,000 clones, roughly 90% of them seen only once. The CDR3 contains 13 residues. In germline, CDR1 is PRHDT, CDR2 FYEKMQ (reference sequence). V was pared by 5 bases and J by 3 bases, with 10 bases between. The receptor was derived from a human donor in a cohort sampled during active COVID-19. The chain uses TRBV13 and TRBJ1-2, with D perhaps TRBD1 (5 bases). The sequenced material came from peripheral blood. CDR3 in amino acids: CASSPQGHYGYTF. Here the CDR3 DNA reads TGTGCCAGCAGCCCGCAGGGTCACTATGGCTACACCTTC.